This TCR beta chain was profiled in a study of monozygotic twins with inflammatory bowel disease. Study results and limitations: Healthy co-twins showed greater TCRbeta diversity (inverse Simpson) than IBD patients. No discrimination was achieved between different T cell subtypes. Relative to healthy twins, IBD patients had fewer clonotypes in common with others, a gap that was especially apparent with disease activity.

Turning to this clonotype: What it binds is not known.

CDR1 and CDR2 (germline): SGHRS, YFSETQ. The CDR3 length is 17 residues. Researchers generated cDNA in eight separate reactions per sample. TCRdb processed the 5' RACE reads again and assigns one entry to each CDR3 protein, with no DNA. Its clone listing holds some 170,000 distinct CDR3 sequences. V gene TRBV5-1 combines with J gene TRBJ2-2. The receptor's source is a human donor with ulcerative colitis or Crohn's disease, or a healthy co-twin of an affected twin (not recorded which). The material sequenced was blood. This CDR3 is CASSLVPTATETGELFF. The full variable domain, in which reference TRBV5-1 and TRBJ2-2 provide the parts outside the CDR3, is KAGVTQTPRYLIKTRGQQVTLSCSPISGHRSVSWYQQTPGQGLQFLFEYFSETQRNKGNFPGRFSGRQFSNSRSEMNVSTLELGDSALYLCASSLVPTATETGELFFGEGSRLTVL.